This T cell receptor (beta chain) was documented in a study of blood T cell repertoires in COVID-19. Study at large: COVID-19 samples from acute and convalescent phases originated in the United States, Italy and Spain. PBMCs, B-cell-depleted T cells, or T cells were the source of the cDNA or gDNA that made up the material.

Authors' analysis steps: It was from reference gene primer amplification that nucleated cell counts were estimated. Profiled with immunoSEQ multiplex PCR; TCRdb holds only in-frame clones, not every one. That table furnishes V, J and clone size, whereas the DNA furnished D and trimming. The table shows 75,000 to 95,000 clones, with about 83% occurring only once. The material sequenced was peripheral blood. The receptor was derived from a man in his sixties with acute or convalescent COVID-19.

DNA for the CDR3: TGCGCCAGCAGCGCCTATGGGCAATACGAGCAGTACTTC. It is translated as CASSAYGQYEQYF. The chain joins TRBV5-1 to TRBJ2-7; D is ambiguous. V was clipped by 4 bases and J by 4 bases, with 12 bases between them. Germline values: CDR1 SGHRS, CDR2 YFSETQ. The CDR3 runs 13 residues.